The clone carrying this T cell receptor beta chain was picked up many times. Its antigen is not identified. Newly diagnosed hyperthyroidism, duration under 2 months, in patients aged 18 to 65. The J segment lost 1 base and the V segment lost 5 bases, leaving 2 bases of the junction unmatched. Germline values: CDR1 SGDLS, CDR2 YYNGEE. CDR3 length equals 13 residues. This sample stems from a study of T cells in Graves' hyperthyroidism and ophthalmopathy. Overall study results and limits: Most thyroid clonotypes expanded above 0.001 were also detected in blood.

RNA transcripts yielded amplified TCR beta CDR3 regions. First-round RT-PCR targeting the TCR CDR3 was performed with the HTBI primer set. Using its own MiXCR run on the multiplex PCR reads, TCRdb lists one record per CDR3 protein. Found here are fewer than 450,000 distinct CDR3 sequences, about 17% of them singletons; the top ten hold around 35%. The sample comprised blood. The V and J genes are TRBV9 and TRBJ1-2, with 7 bases lining up with TRBD1. The sequence derives from a woman aged 25 to 45 with Graves' hyperthyroidism that later progressed to Graves' ophthalmopathy. The CDR3 loop is CASRGQLNYGYTF. The CDR3 nucleotides are TGTGCCAGCAGGGGACAGCTTAACTATGGCTACACCTTC. Complete variable domain (other parts from reference TRBV9 and TRBJ1-2): DSGVTQTPKHLITATGQRVTLRCSPRSGDLSVYWYQQSLDQGLQFLIQYYNGEERAKGNILERFSAQQFPDLHSELNLSSLELGDSALYFCASRGQLNYGYTFGSGTRLTVV.